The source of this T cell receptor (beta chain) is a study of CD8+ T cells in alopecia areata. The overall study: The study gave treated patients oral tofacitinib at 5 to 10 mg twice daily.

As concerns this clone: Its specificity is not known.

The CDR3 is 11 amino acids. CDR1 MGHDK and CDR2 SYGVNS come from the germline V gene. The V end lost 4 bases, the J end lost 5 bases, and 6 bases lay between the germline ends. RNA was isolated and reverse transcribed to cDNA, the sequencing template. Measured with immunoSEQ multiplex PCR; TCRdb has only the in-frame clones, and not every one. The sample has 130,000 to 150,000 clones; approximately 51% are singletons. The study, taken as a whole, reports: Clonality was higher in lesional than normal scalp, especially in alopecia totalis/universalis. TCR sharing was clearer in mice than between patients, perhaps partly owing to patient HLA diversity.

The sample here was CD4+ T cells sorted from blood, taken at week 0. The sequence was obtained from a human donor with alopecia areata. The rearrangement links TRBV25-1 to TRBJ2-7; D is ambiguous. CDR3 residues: CASSGVDEQYF. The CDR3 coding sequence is TGTGCCAGCAGTGGGGTGGACGAGCAGTACTTC.